What follows are 8 T cell receptor beta chains derived from one specimen sequenced in a study of radiotherapy plus CTLA-4 blockade in lung cancer. TCRdb's copy holds only in-frame clones and misses some; the assay was immunoSEQ multiplex PCR. The table lists 45,000 to 75,000 clones, 77% of them singletons. Material: peripheral blood, obtained from a patient treated with radiotherapy plus ipilimumab. Source of these receptors: a human donor with non-small cell lung cancer who had a partial response to radiotherapy plus ipilimumab.

The rearrangement joins TRBV2 to TRBJ1-2; 8 bases line up with TRBD1. Looked up from germline, CDR1 is SNHLY and CDR2 is FYNNEI. V lost 8 bases to trimming and J lost 8 bases; unmatched junction nucleotides: 4. The CDR3 is 11 residues long. CDR3 sequence (DNA): TGTGCCAGCGGACAGGGAGGAGGCTACACCTTC. Residues: CASGQGGGYTF.

This clone was detected only once. V and J are TRBV5-1 and TRBJ2-1; D is possibly TRBD2 (6 bases). Germline loops: CDR1 SGHRS, CDR2 YFSETQ. This CDR3 region has 17 residues. The ends were cut back, 1 base at V and 2 bases at J, with 16 bases in the middle. As DNA, the CDR3 is TGCGCCAGCAGCTTGAACCCTAGGCGGGGAACCTACAATGAGCAGTTCTTC. Its translation is CASSLNPRRGTYNEQFF.

This clone was seen a handful of times. J is TRBJ1-1 and V is TRBV28, with 7 bases identical to TRBD1. J gave up 2 bases and V 5 bases, and 5 bases lay outside the gene matches. CDR1 MDHEN and CDR2 SYDVKM come from the germline V gene. This CDR3 has 14 amino acids. DNA of the CDR3: TGTGCCAGCAGTCCCGGACAGGAAAACACTGAAGCTTTCTTT. This encodes CASSPGQENTEAFF.

This sequence joins TRBV29-1 and TRBJ2-7; TRBD1 is a possible D gene (5 bases). The CDR3 covers 12 residues. CDR1 and CDR2 (germline): SQVTM, ANQGSEA. Between the trimmed V and J ends, which lost 3 bases and 5 bases, there was a span of 11 bases. CDR3 bases: TGCAGCGTTGAGAAACAGGCGGACGAGCAGTACTTC. Translating gives CSVEKQADEQYF.

The chain has TRBV11-1 and TRBJ2-5, with 8 positions matching TRBD1. This CDR3 comprises 15 residues. Germline values: CDR1 SGHAT, CDR2 FQDESV (reference sequence). J lost 5 bases, V lost 4 bases, and 9 bases had no gene match. The chain's CDR3 is CASSSRTGTAETQYF. The CDR3 nucleotides are TGTGCCAGCAGCTCCCGGACAGGGACGGCGGAGACCCAGTACTTC.

The chain employs TRBV5-1 and TRBJ1-3; D might be TRBD1 (5 bases). The CDR3 is 15 residues long. Germline lookup yields CDR1 SGHRS and CDR2 YFSETQ. V lost 4 bases and J lost 4, with 15 bases in between. The CDR3 nucleotides are TGCGCCAGCAGCGTTGGGACTAATCGAGGAAACACCATATATTTT. It specifies CASSVGTNRGNTIYF.

The chain links TRBV7-6 to TRBJ2-1; 15 nucleotides align to TRBD2. The trim removed 6 bases at V and 9 bases at J, leaving 15 bases unmatched. Per the germline V gene, CDR1 is SGHVS and CDR2 is FNYEAQ. The CDR3 is 18 residues long. CDR3 sequence: CASSPVEWTSGGASEQFF. In nucleotides, the CDR3 is TGTGCCAGCAGTCCCGTGGAGTGGACTAGCGGGGGGGCCAGTGAGCAGTTCTTC. Full variable domain (rest looked up from reference TRBV7-6 and TRBJ2-1): GAGVSQSPRYKVTKRGQDVALRCDPISGHVSLYWYRQALGQGPEFLTYFNYEAQQDKSGLPNDRFSAERPEGSISTLTIQRTEQRDSAMYRCASSPVEWTSGGASEQFFGPGTRLTVL.

The chain couples TRBV19 to TRBJ2-1; 9 bases match TRBD2. This CDR3 has 13 residues. With V trimmed by 1 base and J by 15 bases, 7 bases remained unmatched. Per the germline V gene, CDR1 is LNHDA and CDR2 is SQIVND (reference sequence). The chain's CDR3 is CASSIGGGGGSFF. The CDR3 region has the DNA TGTGCCAGTAGTATAGGAGGCGGGGGGGGTTCGTTCTTC. The full variable domain, in which reference TRBV19 and TRBJ2-1 provide the parts outside the CDR3, is DGGITQSPKYLFRKEGQNVTLSCEQNLNHDAMYWYRQDPGQGLRLIYYSQIVNDFQKGDIAEGYSVSREKKESFPLTVTSAQKNPTAFYLCASSIGGGGGSFFGPGTRLTVL.